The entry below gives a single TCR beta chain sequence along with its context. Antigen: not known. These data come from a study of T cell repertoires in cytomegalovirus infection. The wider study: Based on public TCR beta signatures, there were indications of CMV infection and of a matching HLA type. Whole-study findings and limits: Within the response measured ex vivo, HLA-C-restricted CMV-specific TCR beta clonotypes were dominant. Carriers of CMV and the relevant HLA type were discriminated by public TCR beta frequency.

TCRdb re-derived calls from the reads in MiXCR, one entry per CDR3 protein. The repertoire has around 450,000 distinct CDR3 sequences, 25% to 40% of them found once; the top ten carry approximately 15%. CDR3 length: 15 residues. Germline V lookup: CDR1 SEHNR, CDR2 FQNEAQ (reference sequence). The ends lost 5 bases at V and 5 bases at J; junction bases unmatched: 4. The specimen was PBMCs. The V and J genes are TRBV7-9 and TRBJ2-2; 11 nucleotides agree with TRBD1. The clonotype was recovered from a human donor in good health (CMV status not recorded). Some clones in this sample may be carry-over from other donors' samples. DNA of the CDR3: TGTGCCAGCAGCAACGGACAGGGGGCGACCGGGGAGCTGTTTTTT. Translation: CASSNGQGATGELFF.